The 30 T cell receptor beta chains reported below all come from one sample, sequenced in a study of T cells after yellow fever vaccination. TCRdb processed the 5' RACE reads anew with MiXCR; each CDR3 protein has one entry. The sample holds around 320,000 distinct CDR3 sequences, about 10% seen once. The sample here was CD4+ T cells sorted from PBMCs, taken 5 days after the yellow fever booster vaccination. These receptors all stem from a man in his late teens or twenties who received the YFV17D yellow fever vaccine.

This clonotype was observed a handful of times. The gene calls are TRBV4-3 and TRBJ1-2; D possibly corresponds to TRBD1 (5 bases). CDR3 length: 19 residues. Germline CDR1 and CDR2: LGHNA and YSLEER. V dropped 0 bases and J dropped 5 bases, with 25 bases sitting between them. This chain's CDR3 is CASSQDTPVGTLMGYGYTF. CDR3 in DNA: TGCGCCAGCAGCCAAGACACGCCTGTGGGGACCCTAATGGGTTATGGCTACACCTTC.

This clonotype was found a few times. The chain joins TRBV4-1 to TRBJ2-7; TRBD2 matches at 13 bases. The germline V gene encodes CDR1 MGHRA and CDR2 YSYEKL. J was trimmed by 3 bases and V by 3 bases; bases with no gene match: 2. The CDR3 is 15 amino acids. CDR3 in DNA: TGCGCCAGCAGCCAGGGACTAGCGGGAAGCTACGAGCAGTACTTC. This translates into CASSQGLAGSYEQYF.

This clonotype was counted at least ten times. The chain is built from TRBV4-2 and TRBJ1-1, with 9 bases aligning to TRBD1. Germline values: CDR1 LGHNA, CDR2 YNFKEQ. J gave up 4 bases and V 3 bases, and 12 bases lay outside the gene matches. The CDR3 totals 17 residues. This CDR3 reads CASSHIRDRVSGTEAFF. DNA for the CDR3: TGTGCCAGCAGCCACATCCGGGACAGGGTGTCAGGCACTGAAGCTTTCTTT.

V and J are TRBV20-1 and TRBJ2-2, with 9 bases that match TRBD1. Germline CDR1 reads DFQATT; CDR2 reads SNEGSKA (reference sequence). The CDR3 runs to 13 residues. V shed 6 bases, J shed 4 bases, and the junction held 3 bases outside the gene matches. The CDR3 reads CSAQTGGTGELFF. The DNA for the CDR3 is TGCAGTGCACAGACAGGGGGCACCGGGGAGCTGTTTTTT.

This clonotype was recorded a few times. The chain carries TRBV7-2 and TRBJ1-4; 8 bases align to TRBD1. Per germline, CDR1 SGHTA and CDR2 FQGNSA. CDR3 length: 16 residues. V gave up 7 bases and J gave up 0 bases; unmatched junction bases: 7. This chain's CDR3 is CASTRDRQATNEKLFF. The CDR3 DNA follows: TGTGCCAGCACCCGGGACAGGCAGGCAACTAATGAAAAACTGTTTTTT.

This clonotype was picked up many times. The V call is TRBV4-3, the J call TRBJ2-2, with TRBD1 matching 9 bases. After removal of 1 base from V and 2 bases from J, the junction contained 5 bases not matched to a gene. Germline loops: CDR1 LGHNA, CDR2 YSLEER. This CDR3 region has 17 residues. The CDR3 loop reads CASSQGTGGANTGELFF. The CDR3 DNA reads TGCGCCAGCAGCCAAGGAACAGGGGGCGCAAACACCGGGGAGCTGTTTTTT.

The V call is TRBV5-1, the J call TRBJ2-1; 8 nucleotides agree with TRBD2. J gave up 1 base and V 4 bases, and 1 base lay outside the gene matches. The V gene's germline CDR1 is SGHRS and CDR2 YFSETQ. The CDR3 runs to 14 residues. CDR3 protein: CASSGGGSYNEQFF. The CDR3 region has the DNA TGCGCCAGCAGCGGCGGGGGGTCCTACAATGAGCAGTTCTTC.

The chain links TRBV28 to TRBJ2-3, with D perhaps assigned TRBD1 or TRBD2 (5 bases each). V was pared by 3 bases and J by 1 base, with 11 bases between. The V gene's germline CDR1 is MDHEN and CDR2 SYDVKM. The CDR3 sequence is 15 residues long. CDR3: CASSFLEGRTDTQYF. The DNA for the CDR3 is TGTGCCAGCAGTTTTCTTGAGGGGCGCACAGATACGCAGTATTTT.

This clonotype was counted at least ten times. The chain employs TRBV5-1 and TRBJ2-3, with D possibly TRBD1 on 6 matching bases. The length of the CDR3 is 13 residues. Germline V CDR1 and CDR2: SGHRS, YFSETQ. V lost 2 bases, J lost 4 bases, and 8 bases lay in between. The CDR3 loop reads CASSLWTADTQYF. The CDR3 DNA sequence: TGCGCCAGCAGCTTATGGACAGCAGATACGCAGTATTTT.

This clonotype was seen a few times. The gene calls are TRBV4-3 and TRBJ2-7; TRBD1 matches 9 bases. The CDR3 consists of 16 residues. The V gene end was trimmed by 1 base and the J gene end by 0 bases; junction bases not matched to a gene: 4. Germline values: CDR1 LGHNA, CDR2 YSLEER. This CDR3 is CASSQAPGQGSYEQYF. DNA of the CDR3: TGCGCCAGCAGCCAAGCCCCGGGACAGGGCTCCTACGAGCAGTACTTC.

The rearrangement uses TRBV5-6 and TRBJ2-7; 8 bases fit TRBD1. With V trimmed by 6 bases and J by 4 bases, 15 bases remained unmatched. The germline CDR1 and CDR2 sequences are SGHDT and YYEEEE. There are 16 residues in the CDR3. CDR3 sequence reads: CASTSTTGEVLYEQYF. The CDR3 DNA sequence: TGTGCCAGCACCTCAACGACAGGGGAAGTGTTGTACGAGCAGTACTTC.

The J gene is TRBJ2-5, the V gene TRBV11-2, with 8 bases that match TRBD1. The CDR3 covers 14 residues. Germline V gene data show CDR1 as SGHAT and CDR2 as FQNNGV. The V and J ends lost 5 bases and 0 bases, in that order; junction bases with no gene match: 2. CDR3 in amino acids: CASSRTGYQETQYF. The CDR3 DNA is TGTGCCAGCAGCCGGACAGGGTACCAAGAGACCCAGTACTTC.

This clonotype came up many times. The V gene is TRBV11-2, the J gene TRBJ1-1; no clear D. V lost 5 bases and J lost 1, with 8 bases in between. CDR3 size: 13 residues. CDR1 and CDR2 from the germline V gene are SGHAT and FQNNGV. The CDR3 sequence is CASSTTENTEAFF. CDR3 bases: TGTGCCAGCAGCACGACTGAGAACACTGAAGCTTTCTTT.

CDR3 amino acids: CASSSSGYDREGYNEQFF. CDR3 nucleotides: TGTGCCAGCAGCTCCTCGGGTTATGACAGGGAGGGCTACAATGAGCAGTTCTTC. This chain connects TRBV7-8 to TRBJ2-1; D is possibly TRBD1 or TRBD2 (7 bases each). CDR1 is SGHVS and CDR2 is FQNEAQ in the germline V gene. Trimming pared 4 bases from V and 3 bases from J, leaving 22 bases between. The CDR3 totals 18 residues.

Many counts were recorded for this clonotype. V gene TRBV25-1 combines with J gene TRBJ2-5, with a weak D call TRBD2 (5 bases). Per germline, CDR1 MGHDK and CDR2 SYGVNS. The CDR3 extends over 14 amino acids. Deletions cut 4 bases from V and 2 bases from J, with 11 bases between. The CDR3 sequence is CASSGQPGQETQYF. In DNA form, the CDR3 reads TGTGCCAGCAGTGGACAACCGGGGCAAGAGACCCAGTACTTC.

In this sample, this clonotype turned up many times. The V call is TRBV29-1, the J call TRBJ1-1; D perhaps matches TRBD1 (5 bases). Germline CDR1 reads SQVTM; CDR2 reads ANQGSEA. V was clipped by 4 bases and J by 3 bases, with 6 bases between them. The CDR3 consists of 11 residues. CDR3 sequence: CSVAGYTEAFF. The CDR3 nucleotides read TGCAGCGTTGCAGGGTACACTGAAGCTTTCTTT.

This clonotype was picked up many times. V is TRBV7-3 and J is TRBJ2-2, with no clear D. The V end lost 5 bases, the J end lost 1 base, and 8 bases lay between the germline ends. This CDR3 is built from 14 residues. CDR1 is SGHTA, CDR2 FQGTGA, per germline. The CDR3: CASSRDMNTGELFF. The CDR3 nucleotides are TGTGCCAGCAGCCGTGACATGAACACCGGGGAGCTGTTTTTT.

This clonotype has just a few counts. The V gene is TRBV29-1, the J gene TRBJ2-4; 9 bases are a match to TRBD1. Germline assignment: CDR1 SQVTM and CDR2 ANQGSEA. CDR3 length: 17 residues. V lost 6 bases to trimming and J lost 1 base; unmatched junction nucleotides: 13. The CDR3 protein is CSVHSGTGYDAKNIQYF. The CDR3 DNA reads TGCAGCGTCCACTCGGGGACAGGGTACGATGCCAAAAACATTCAGTACTTC.

The chain combines TRBV29-1 with TRBJ2-5; D unclear. The CDR3 is made up of 11 amino acids. Trimming shortened V by 4 bases and J by 3 bases, and 6 bases separated the two germline ends. The germline gives CDR1 SQVTM, CDR2 ANQGSEA. CDR3 amino acids: CSVVMEETQYF. The DNA of the CDR3 is TGCAGCGTTGTAATGGAAGAGACCCAGTACTTC.

This clonotype was recorded a few times. This sequence joins TRBV7-2 and TRBJ2-4; no reliable D call. V was cut by 4 bases and J by 6 bases, with 10 bases left in between. Germline lookup yields CDR1 SGHTA and CDR2 FQGNSA. The CDR3 is 13 amino acids. The DNA of the CDR3 is TGTGCCAGCAGCTCTAGGGATCCAAACATTCAGTACTTC. Translated: CASSSRDPNIQYF.

This clonotype has just a few counts. V usage is TRBV12-3 or TRBV12-4 and J usage is TRBJ1-6, with 8 bases fitting TRBD1. The CDR3 is 15 amino acids. After removal of 4 bases from V and 10 bases from J, the junction contained 9 bases not matched to a gene. CDR3 loop: CASSSSVDRGSPLHF. In nucleotides, the CDR3 is TGTGCCAGCAGTTCCTCGGTTGACAGGGGATCACCCCTCCACTTT.

The chain is built from TRBV20-1 and TRBJ1-3, with D possibly TRBD1 on 6 matching bases. V lost 5 bases, J lost 2 bases, and 22 bases lay in between. Germline CDR1 DFQATT, CDR2 SNEGSKA (reference sequence). The CDR3 is 17 amino acids. The CDR3 coding sequence is TGCAGTGCTCAAGACCTTTTACAGGGTTTTACTGGAAACACCATATATTTT. Translating it yields CSAQDLLQGFTGNTIYF.

This clonotype was recorded a few times. This chain joins TRBV10-3 and TRBJ1-1; D is unresolved. The CDR3 extends over 14 amino acids. V was cut by 0 bases and J by 5 bases, with 10 bases left in between. Germline CDR1 and CDR2: ENHRY and SYGVKD. CDR3 protein: CAISESRDWTEAFF. DNA for the CDR3: TGTGCCATCAGTGAGTCGCGGGATTGGACTGAAGCTTTCTTT.

This rearrangement joins TRBV12-3 or TRBV12-4 to TRBJ2-3; D is ambiguous. V shed 2 bases and J shed 2 bases, with 8 bases lying between them. The CDR3 totals 14 residues. The CDR3 spells CASSLRALTDTQYF. The CDR3 DNA is TGTGCCAGCAGTTTAAGAGCTCTCACAGATACGCAGTATTTT.

There are many counts of this clonotype. V usage is TRBV18 and J usage is TRBJ1-5; D is uncertain. The CDR3 extends over 13 amino acids. CDR1 is KGHSH and CDR2 is LQKENI in the germline V gene. Trimming removed 3 bases at V and 4 bases at J, with 7 bases between. CDR3 DNA sequence: TGTGCCAGCTCACCCGGCGAGAATCAGCCCCAGCATTTT. Translation gives CASSPGENQPQHF.

This clonotype was observed a handful of times. The chain employs TRBV5-1 and TRBJ1-1; 8 positions agree with TRBD1. V lost 3 bases and J lost 1; bases outside the gene matches: 2. CDR1 is SGHRS, CDR2 YFSETQ, per germline. There are 14 residues in the CDR3. This CDR3 is CASSSTGGNTEAFF. As DNA, the CDR3 is TGCGCCAGCAGCTCAACAGGGGGGAACACTGAAGCTTTCTTT.

V usage is TRBV19 and J usage is TRBJ1-5; D ambiguous. With 1 base removed from V and 0 bases from J, the gap between germline ends came to 4 bases. This CDR3 has 14 amino acids. Germline CDR1 is LNHDA and CDR2 is SQIVND (reference sequence). CDR3 protein: CASSIVNSNQPQHF. Written as DNA, the CDR3 is TGTGCCAGTAGTATAGTTAATAGCAATCAGCCCCAGCATTTT.

The chain links TRBV12-5 to TRBJ1-2; D unclear. CDR3 length equals 17 residues. Germline loops: CDR1 LGHNT, CDR2 FRNRAP. V dropped 2 bases and J dropped 4 bases, with 20 bases sitting between them. The CDR3 loop reads CASGLWAMEENLYGYTF. The DNA of the CDR3 is TGTGCTAGTGGTTTGTGGGCTATGGAGGAGAACCTCTATGGCTACACCTTC. Full variable domain (missing parts from reference TRBV12-5 and TRBJ1-2): DARVTQTPRHKVTEMGQEVTMRCQPILGHNTVFWYRQTMMQGLELLAYFRNRAPLDDSGMPKDRFSAEMPDATLATLKIQPSEPRDSAVYFCASGLWAMEENLYGYTFGSGTRLTVV.

This clonotype was found a few times. This chain uses TRBV5-1 with TRBJ2-3, with 8 nucleotides matching TRBD2. Losses at the gene ends were 10 bases for V and 1 base for J; bases not matched to a gene: 11. Germline-derived CDR1 and CDR2 are SGHRS and YFSETQ. The CDR3 covers 15 residues. The CDR3 loop reads CAGSPFGGGTDTQYF. In DNA form, the CDR3 reads TGCGCCGGAAGCCCTTTCGGGGGGGGCACAGATACGCAGTATTTT. Together with reference TRBV5-1 and TRBJ2-3, the CDR3 gives the full variable domain: KAGVTQTPRYLIKTRGQQVTLSCSPISGHRSVSWYQQTPGQGLQFLFEYFSETQRNKGNFPGRFSGRQFSNSRSEMNVSTLELGDSALYLCAGSPFGGGTDTQYFGPGTRLTVL.

This clonotype was picked up a small number of times. V and J are TRBV7-2 and TRBJ2-1, with 8 bases identical to TRBD2. Germline-derived CDR1 and CDR2 are SGHTA and FQGNSA. V shed 7 bases and J 6 bases; nucleotides not matched to a gene: 5. This CDR3 is 13 amino acids long. The CDR3, as DNA: TGTGCCAGCACCGGGACTAGACGCAATGAGCAGTTCTTC. This codes for CASTGTRRNEQFF.